The sequence of this TCR beta chain was determined in a study of post-analysis software for immune sequencing data. Study overall: Clinical courses comprised relapsing-remitting, secondary progressive and progressive-relapsing multiple sclerosis. Overall study findings and caveats: About 5 TRBV segments occurring more often in patients than controls included TRBV5-6, TRBV5-1 and TRBV20-1. Strong co-clustering by F measure was seen for same-batch samples.

In the case of this clonotype: Its target is unknown.

The CDR3 has 14 residues. Germline V gives CDR1 DFQATT, CDR2 SNEGSKA (reference sequence). V lost 3 bases, J lost 4 bases, and 15 bases lay in between. TCR beta cDNA libraries had unique molecular identifiers. Out of 1 to 10 million T cells, a few hundred thousand cDNA molecules were generated. TCRdb re-called the PCR reads with MiXCR, one entry per CDR3 protein. The data show some 700,000 distinct CDR3 sequences, with approximately 60% seen just once and around 11% held by the top ten. This receptor was obtained from a girl aged 2-9 years with multiple sclerosis. Source material: blood. V is TRBV20-1 and J is TRBJ1-1; D remains ambiguous. CDR3 protein: CSASDAQRATEAFF. The CDR3 coding sequence is TGCAGTGCTAGCGACGCCCAAAGGGCCACTGAAGCTTTCTTT.